The 14 T cell receptor beta chains below were found in one sample sequenced in a study of vaccination and CD4 T cells after COVID-19. Their specific antigens are unknown. Treatment meaning: roughly 10-day PBMC culture with coronavirus spike peptide pools or control peptides (ViraFEST assay). Cultured CD4+ T cell DNA was sequenced using the Oncomine TCR Beta short-read assay. Using its own MiXCR run on the PCR reads, TCRdb lists one record per CDR3 protein. The repertoire holds about 6,500 distinct CDR3 sequences, with less than 20% as singletons. Sequencing was done on a sample of CD4+ T cells from blood, cultured in vitro. These receptors originate from a human donor who had recovered from COVID-19.

This clonotype has a handful of counts. The V and J genes are TRBV28 and TRBJ2-7, with a possible D match to TRBD1 (6 bases). Trimming cost V 5 bases and J 9 bases, with 17 bases left between them. The CDR3 contains 13 residues. CDR1 and CDR2 from the germline V gene are MDHEN and SYDVKM. The CDR3 region has the DNA TGTGCCAGCAGTCCAACGGACGTGACAGGGCAGTACTTC. It codes for CASSPTDVTGQYF.

The chain is built from TRBV5-4 and TRBJ2-1; 7 bases fit TRBD2. This CDR3 is 15 amino acids long. CDR1 is SGHNT and CDR2 is YYREEE in the germline V gene (reference sequence). The J segment lost 3 bases and the V segment lost 4 bases, leaving 7 bases of the junction unmatched. The CDR3 DNA reads as TGTGCCAGCAGCCCCCGGCGGGAGCTCTACAATGAGCAGTTCTTC. It translates to CASSPRRELYNEQFF.

This clonotype was found a few times. J is TRBJ2-2 and V is TRBV28; 13 positions agree with TRBD2. The CDR3 loop spans 16 amino acids. The germline V gene has CDR1 MDHEN and CDR2 SYDVKM. The trim removed 8 bases at V and 6 bases at J, leaving 9 bases unmatched. The CDR3 DNA sequence: TGTGCCAGCGTTCCGGGACTAGCGGGATCTGCCGGGGAGCTGTTTTTT. As protein: CASVPGLAGSAGELFF.

The chain has TRBV2 and TRBJ1-5; a weak D match, TRBD1 (5 bases). Germline assignment: CDR1 SNHLY and CDR2 FYNNEI. Trimming took off 6 bases at V and 0 bases at J, with 9 bases between the two ends. This CDR3 spans 14 amino acids. The CDR3 loop is CASSATDSNQPQHF. The CDR3 coding sequence is TGTGCCAGCAGCGCGACAGATAGCAATCAGCCCCAGCATTTT. Full variable domain (outside the CDR3, taken from reference TRBV2 and TRBJ1-5): EPEVTQTPSHQVTQMGQEVILRCVPISNHLYFYWYRQILGQKVEFLVSFYNNEISEKSEIFDDQFSVERPDGSNFTLKIRSTKLEDSAMYFCASSATDSNQPQHFGDGTRLSIL.

This chain joins TRBV27 and TRBJ2-3; 9 bases align to TRBD2. The CDR3 is 16 amino acids. The V gene's germline CDR1 is MNHEY and CDR2 SMNVEV (reference sequence). V shed 2 bases, J shed 11 bases, and the junction held 14 bases outside the gene matches. In DNA form, the CDR3 reads TGTGCCAGCAGTTTAGGCGGGAGGGCCCCCGCCATGAGGCAGTATTTT. Translating it yields CASSLGGRAPAMRQYF.

This clonotype rates as medium-sized. The chain recombines TRBV7-9 with TRBJ2-2; D is undetermined. Germline CDR1 is SEHNR and CDR2 is FQNEAQ (reference sequence). Between the trimmed V and J ends, which lost 5 bases and 0 bases, there was a span of 10 bases. The CDR3 is 15 amino acids. Here the CDR3 reads CASSLGATNTGELFF. The CDR3 DNA reads as TGTGCCAGCAGCCTCGGCGCCACGAACACCGGGGAGCTGTTTTTT.

This clonotype was observed a handful of times. This rearrangement joins TRBV28 to TRBJ1-5; 7 bases are shared with TRBD1. J gave up 4 bases and V 7 bases, and 7 bases lay outside the gene matches. The CDR3 has 14 amino acids. Looked up from germline, CDR1 is MDHEN and CDR2 is SYDVKM. CDR3 sequence reads: CASTHRDRNQPQHF. As DNA, the CDR3 is TGTGCCAGCACCCACCGGGACAGAAATCAGCCCCAGCATTTT.

By its share, this clonotype is medium-sized. The chain links TRBV5-1 to TRBJ2-3, with 7 positions matching TRBD2. Germline CDR1 SGHRS, CDR2 YFSETQ. This CDR3 region has 16 residues. J was trimmed by 0 bases and V by 0 bases; bases with no gene match: 4. CDR3 in amino acids: CASSLDGSGSTDTQYF. CDR3 nucleotides: TGCGCCAGCAGCTTGGATGGTAGCGGGAGCACAGATACGCAGTATTTT.

By sample fraction, this clonotype is medium-sized. The genes are TRBV27 and TRBJ1-6, with 8 bases that match TRBD1. CDR3 size: 14 residues. J lost 5 bases, V lost 6 bases, and 3 bases had no gene match. The germline V gene encodes CDR1 MNHEY and CDR2 SMNVEV (reference sequence). In DNA form, the CDR3 reads TGTGCCAGCAGCTGGGGACAGGATAATTCACCCCTCCACTTT. This gives the protein CASSWGQDNSPLHF.

This clonotype appeared a few times. The chain employs TRBV6-5 and TRBJ2-7; D gene ambiguous. Germline CDR1 is MNHEY and CDR2 is SVGAGI. The CDR3 loop spans 16 amino acids. Trimming removed 2 bases from V and 6 bases from J, with 20 bases in between. In nucleotides, the CDR3 is TGTGCCAGCAGTTACCCTACTGGATTCCTACGTTTCGAGCAGTACTTC. Protein sequence: CASSYPTGFLRFEQYF.

This clonotype was seen only a few times. The V call is TRBV20-1, the J call TRBJ2-3; TRBD2 matches at 7 bases. In germline, CDR1 is DFQATT, CDR2 SNEGSKA (reference sequence). There are 15 residues in the CDR3. V was pared by 4 bases and J by 3 bases, with 10 bases of the junction left unmatched. CDR3 in DNA: TGCAGTGCTATCTGGCGGGAGATGTTGACAGATACGCAGTATTTT. Translating gives CSAIWREMLTDTQYF.

This clonotype was seen more than once but under ten times. This chain uses TRBV11-2 with TRBJ2-3; TRBD2 matches 9 bases. V was clipped by 0 bases and J by 5 bases; unmatched bases: 6. The CDR3 has 16 residues. CDR1 is SGHAT and CDR2 is FQNNGV in the germline V gene. CDR3 sequence reads: CASSLDGGGAVDTQYF. Here the CDR3 DNA reads TGTGCCAGCAGCTTAGACGGCGGGGGGGCGGTAGATACGCAGTATTTT.

This clonotype appeared a few times. The rearrangement joins TRBV6-5 to TRBJ2-7; maybe TRBD1 (5 bases). V lost 4 bases and J 2 bases, leaving 15 bases between the germline ends. The germline CDR1 and CDR2 sequences are MNHEY and SVGAGI. This CDR3 has 15 amino acids. The CDR3 is CASSSYLTGPYEQYF. In DNA form, the CDR3 reads TGTGCCAGCAGTTCGTACCTAACAGGCCCCTACGAGCAGTACTTC.

By share, this clonotype counts as medium-sized (0.01 to 0.1%). The chain couples TRBV20-1 to TRBJ2-3; D possibly corresponds to TRBD2 (5 bases). CDR3 length equals 15 residues. V lost 2 bases, J lost 0 bases, and 12 bases lay in between. Germline CDR1 is DFQATT and CDR2 is SNEGSKA (reference sequence). CDR3 nucleotides: TGCAGTGCTAGATCGCCGGGAATTAGCACAGATACGCAGTATTTT. Translating gives CSARSPGISTDTQYF.